A selection of T cell receptor beta chains follows, all from one sample in a study of read filtering for tumor transcriptome and immune sequencing. TCRdb re-called the reads with MiXCR, one entry per CDR3 protein. Of almost 40,000 distinct CDR3 sequences listed, around 13% are singletons. The sequencing sample was made of a population of CD138-negative cells sorted from bone marrow. The origin of the receptors is a donor at least 40 years old with multiple myeloma. The CDR3 runs from the conserved cysteine through the conserved F or W. The D gene is left open where the match is weak. Clone size, where shown, is once, few, many, or a class for clones that have expanded.

v_call: TRBV10-3
clone_size: many
d_call: -
j_call: TRBJ2-1
cdr3_aa: CAISDVVFNNGGERSYNEQFF
cdr3_nt: TGTGCCATCAGTGATGTAGTCTTTAATAATGGGGGAGAGAGGTCCTACAATGAGCAGTTCTTC

v_call: TRBV3-1
clone_size: many
d_call: TRBD1
j_call: TRBJ2-1
cdr3_aa: CASSQEGRGTGRLNEQFF
cdr3_nt: TGTGCCAGCAGCCAAGAGGGTAGGGGGACAGGGAGGCTAAATGAGCAGTTCTTC

v_call: TRBV5-6
clone_size: many
d_call: -
j_call: TRBJ2-3
cdr3_aa: CASSLVGRTDTQYF
cdr3_nt: TGTGCCAGCAGCTTGGTCGGACGAACAGATACGCAGTATTTT

v_call: TRBV28
clone_size: -
d_call: -
j_call: TRBJ1-1
cdr3_aa: CASSPHWGTEALF
cdr3_nt: TGTGCCAGCAGTCCCCATTGGGGCACTGAAGCTCTCTTT

v_call: TRBV15
clone_size: once
d_call: TRBD1
j_call: TRBJ2-7
cdr3_aa: CATSGEARGTYEQYF
cdr3_nt: TGTGCCACCAGCGGAGAAGCCAGGGGGACCTACGAGCAGTACTTC

v_call: TRBV27
clone_size: many
d_call: -
j_call: TRBJ2-1
cdr3_aa: CASSFYVPDRSYNEQFF
cdr3_nt: TGTGCCAGCAGTTTTTATGTCCCCGACCGATCCTACAATGAGCAGTTCTTC

v_call: TRBV15
clone_size: many
d_call: -
j_call: TRBJ1-6
cdr3_aa: CATTAGSYNSPLHF
cdr3_nt: TGTGCCACCACCGCAGGCTCCTATAATTCACCCCTCCACTTT

v_call: TRBV5-1
clone_size: -
d_call: -
j_call: TRBJ1-5
cdr3_aa: CASSLTGVYQPQHF
cdr3_nt: TGCGCCAGCAGCTTGACAGGAGTCTATCAGCCCCAGCATTTC

v_call: TRBV5-1
clone_size: many
d_call: TRBD1
j_call: TRBJ2-7
cdr3_aa: CASSPGQDYYEQYF
cdr3_nt: TGCGCCAGCAGCCCGGGACAGGATTACTACGAGCAGTACTTC

v_call: TRBV7-3
clone_size: many
d_call: -
j_call: TRBJ2-3
cdr3_aa: CASSPVHLGTDTQYF
cdr3_nt: TGTGCCAGCAGCCCAGTTCACCTTGGCACAGATACGCAGTATTTT

v_call: TRBV28
clone_size: -
d_call: -
j_call: TRBJ2-1
cdr3_aa: CASRRPGALPYNEQFF
cdr3_nt: TGTGCCAGCAGACGCCCGGGGGCCCTCCCTTACAATGAGCAGTTCTTC

v_call: TRBV6-2/TRBV6-3
clone_size: many
d_call: -
j_call: TRBJ2-3
cdr3_aa: CASSPPRTRTADTQYF
cdr3_nt: TGTGCCAGCAGTCCGCCTCGGACACGTACGGCAGATACGCAGTATTTT

v_call: TRBV7-9
clone_size: many
d_call: -
j_call: TRBJ1-2
cdr3_aa: CASSLSNALGYTF
cdr3_nt: TGTGCCAGCAGCTTAAGTAATGCGTTAGGCTACACCTTC

v_call: TRBV5-1
clone_size: many
d_call: TRBD2
j_call: TRBJ2-5
cdr3_aa: CASSLAGRLQETQYF
cdr3_nt: TGCGCCAGCAGCTTGGCCGGGAGGCTCCAAGAGACCCAGTACTTC

v_call: TRBV10-1
clone_size: many
d_call: -
j_call: TRBJ2-2
cdr3_aa: CASSELPLSTGELFF
cdr3_nt: TGCGCCAGCAGTGAGTTACCACTGAGCACCGGGGAGCTGTTTTTT

v_call: TRBV5-1
clone_size: many
d_call: -
j_call: TRBJ2-7
cdr3_aa: CASSGPKDRFSYEQYF
cdr3_nt: TGCGCCAGCAGCGGACCGAAGGACAGATTCTCCTACGAGCAGTACTTC

v_call: TRBV10-3
clone_size: many
d_call: -
j_call: TRBJ2-5
cdr3_aa: CAFSSGGYQETQYF
cdr3_nt: TGTGCCTTTTCTTCAGGGGGGTACCAAGAGACCCAGTACTTC

v_call: TRBV4-1
clone_size: many
d_call: -
j_call: TRBJ1-4
cdr3_aa: CASSQDRKNEKLFF
cdr3_nt: TGCGCCAGCAGCCAAGACAGGAAGAATGAAAAACTGTTTTTT

v_call: TRBV12-3/TRBV12-4
clone_size: -
d_call: TRBD1
j_call: TRBJ2-3
cdr3_aa: CASSGTGVGPDTQYF
cdr3_nt: TGTGCCAGCAGTGGGACAGGGGTGGGCCCAGATACGCAGTATTTT

v_call: TRBV20-1
clone_size: -
d_call: TRBD2
j_call: TRBJ2-1
cdr3_aa: CSALLAGGNEQFF
cdr3_nt: TGCAGTGCTCTCCTCGCGGGGGGGAATGAGCAGTTCTTC

v_call: TRBV7-9
clone_size: -
d_call: -
j_call: TRBJ1-5
cdr3_aa: CASSSNNQWRQGPFSNSNQPQHF
cdr3_nt: TGTGCCAGCAGTTCTAACAATCAGTGGCGGCAGGGGCCCTTTTCCAATAGCAATCAGCCCCAGCATTTT

v_call: TRBV3-1
clone_size: few
d_call: -
j_call: TRBJ2-1
cdr3_aa: CASSQFWGPYNEQFF
cdr3_nt: TGTGCCAGCAGCCAATTCTGGGGACCTTACAATGAGCAGTTCTTC

v_call: TRBV7-9
clone_size: many
d_call: TRBD2
j_call: TRBJ2-3
cdr3_aa: CASSTSPSGGNTDTQYF
cdr3_nt: TGTGCCAGCAGCACCTCCCCTAGCGGGGGAAACACAGATACGCAGTATTTT

v_call: TRBV18
clone_size: many
d_call: TRBD1
j_call: TRBJ1-6
cdr3_aa: CASSPLGQGNSPLHF
cdr3_nt: TGTGCCAGCTCACCGCTGGGACAGGGGAATTCACCCCTCCACTTT

v_call: TRBV19
clone_size: many
d_call: -
j_call: TRBJ2-5
cdr3_aa: CASSIGDQETQYF
cdr3_nt: TGTGCCAGTAGTATAGGGGACCAAGAGACCCAGTACTTC

v_call: TRBV6-2/TRBV6-3
clone_size: many
d_call: -
j_call: TRBJ2-7
cdr3_aa: CASSYREYEQYF
cdr3_nt: TGTGCCAGCAGTTACCGGGAATACGAGCAGTACTTC

v_call: TRBV9
clone_size: many
d_call: -
j_call: TRBJ1-1
cdr3_aa: CASTRNSHLVEAFF
cdr3_nt: TGTGCCAGCACCCGAAACAGCCACCTGGTTGAAGCTTTCTTT

v_call: TRBV6-5
clone_size: -
d_call: -
j_call: TRBJ1-6
cdr3_aa: CASSYLMAGSSPLHF
cdr3_nt: TGTGCCAGCAGTTACTTGATGGCAGGGAGTTCACCCCTCCACTTT

v_call: TRBV4-1
clone_size: -
d_call: -
j_call: TRBJ1-1
cdr3_aa: CASQETGTMLNTEAFF
cdr3_nt: TGCGCCAGCCAAGAAACAGGTACTATGCTGAACACTGAAGCTTTCTTT

v_call: TRBV5-1
clone_size: many
d_call: -
j_call: TRBJ1-1
cdr3_aa: CASSSQGLNTEAFF
cdr3_nt: TGCGCCAGCAGCTCACAGGGTCTGAACACTGAAGCTTTCTTT

v_call: TRBV7-2
clone_size: many
d_call: -
j_call: TRBJ2-5
cdr3_aa: CASSLDSGSRETQYF
cdr3_nt: TGTGCCAGCAGCTTAGATTCCGGTTCTCGAGAGACCCAGTACTTC

v_call: TRBV20-1
clone_size: many
d_call: TRBD1
j_call: TRBJ2-7
cdr3_aa: CSARDSRGQGFVQYF
cdr3_nt: TGCAGTGCTAGAGACTCTAGAGGACAGGGGTTTGTGCAGTACTTC

v_call: TRBV6-2/TRBV6-3
clone_size: few
d_call: -
j_call: TRBJ1-4
cdr3_aa: CASSYKTSGTKRDKLFF
cdr3_nt: TGTGCCAGCAGTTACAAGACCTCCGGGACAAAGCGTGACAAACTGTTTTTT

v_call: TRBV5-1
clone_size: many
d_call: -
j_call: TRBJ2-2
cdr3_aa: CASSLVGGELSF
cdr3_nt: TGCGCCAGCAGCTTGGTTGGAGGGGAGCTGTCTTTT

v_call: TRBV7-3
clone_size: many
d_call: -
j_call: TRBJ2-1
cdr3_aa: CASSLNAGGYNEQFF
cdr3_nt: TGTGCCAGCAGCTTAAACGCCGGAGGGTACAATGAGCAGTTCTTC

v_call: TRBV7-7
clone_size: -
d_call: -
j_call: TRBJ2-2
cdr3_aa: CASRRAANTVELFF
cdr3_nt: TGTGCTAGCAGGCGGGCAGCGAACACCGTGGAGCTGTTTTTT

v_call: TRBV6-1
clone_size: many
d_call: -
j_call: TRBJ2-6
cdr3_aa: CASSEQGTGANVLTF
cdr3_nt: TGTGCCAGCAGTGAACAGGGGACTGGGGCCAACGTCCTGACTTTC

v_call: TRBV2
clone_size: many
d_call: TRBD1
j_call: TRBJ1-1
cdr3_aa: CASSRQGGINTEAFF
cdr3_nt: TGTGCCAGCAGTCGACAGGGAGGTATAAACACTGAAGCTTTCTTT

v_call: TRBV6-2/TRBV6-3
clone_size: many
d_call: -
j_call: TRBJ1-1
cdr3_aa: CASQTGRNQAFF
cdr3_nt: TGTGCCAGCCAAACGGGAAGAAACCAAGCTTTCTTT

v_call: TRBV5-5
clone_size: -
d_call: TRBD1
j_call: TRBJ1-5
cdr3_aa: CASSSGTGHQLQHF
cdr3_nt: TGTGCCAGCAGCTCAGGGACAGGGCATCAGCTCCAGCATTTT

v_call: TRBV7-9
clone_size: -
d_call: -
j_call: TRBJ2-5
cdr3_aa: CASSQSSGETQYF
cdr3_nt: TGTGCCAGCAGTCAATCATCGGGGGAGACCCAGTACTTC

v_call: TRBV20-1
clone_size: many
d_call: -
j_call: TRBJ1-5
cdr3_aa: CSARDLAGVQGNQPQHF
cdr3_nt: TGCAGTGCTAGAGATCTGGCAGGGGTGCAGGGCAATCAGCCCCAGCATTTT

v_call: TRBV10-3
clone_size: many
d_call: TRBD2
j_call: TRBJ2-5
cdr3_aa: CAIGLAGKQETQYF
cdr3_nt: TGTGCCATCGGACTAGCGGGGAAACAAGAGACCCAGTACTTC

v_call: TRBV28
clone_size: many
d_call: -
j_call: TRBJ1-2
cdr3_aa: CASSLSRVGYTF
cdr3_nt: TGTGCCAGCAGTCTTTCCAGGGTTGGCTACACCTTC

v_call: TRBV2
clone_size: many
d_call: TRBD2
j_call: TRBJ2-3
cdr3_aa: CASSLSSGGSRRTDTQYF
cdr3_nt: TGTGCCAGCAGCCTTTCTAGCGGGGGAAGCCGCCGCACAGATACGCAGTATTTT

v_call: TRBV7-9
clone_size: -
d_call: TRBD1
j_call: TRBJ1-4
cdr3_aa: CASSSGTGGEKLFF
cdr3_nt: TGTGCCAGCAGCTCCGGGACAGGGGGCGAAAAACTGTTTTTT

v_call: TRBV11-1
clone_size: many
d_call: -
j_call: TRBJ1-1
cdr3_aa: CASSLQWPNTEAFF
cdr3_nt: TGTGCCAGCAGCTTACAGTGGCCGAACACTGAAGCTTTCTTT